This TCR beta chain is drawn from a study of ipilimumab plus nivolumab after autologous stem cell transplantation (dated by TCRdb to the early 2020s). For the wider study: The median number of doses that trial patients received was roughly five for ipilimumab and fewer than 10 for nivolumab. The intent-to-treat population of the trial consisted of some 40 patients. Primary refractory and relapsed disease were included in the DLBCL cohort, with 18-month progression-free survival of about 82% and 31%, respectively. The trial enrolled patients with high-risk diffuse large B cell lymphoma, mature T cell lymphoma, or multiple myeloma undergoing autologous transplant.

At the junction V is shortened by 2 bases and J by 7 bases; bases outside the gene matches: 4. CDR3 length: 14 amino acids, cysteine to phenylalanine. The CDR3 DNA has 42 bases and is translated from base 1. CDR1 is given as MNHEY and CDR2 as SVGAGI, both from the germline V gene. With regard to this clone: Its specific antigen is unknown. Per-base qualities were not stored, and no clone one base away is much larger.

What the authors observed across the whole study: According to the authors, a biologic rationale for studying the approach further came from T cell receptor repertoire, regulatory T cell phenotype and gut microbiota profiles. Combined checkpoint inhibition as post-transplant consolidation was concluded by the authors to appear tolerable.

Starting 14 to 28 days after the autologous transplant, patients began checkpoint therapy, which included ipilimumab at 1 mg/kg intravenously on day 1 of selected weeks. Patients received nivolumab at 3 mg/kg intravenously on day 1 of weeks 1, 4, 7, 10, and every two weeks through week 26. Combined checkpoint inhibition with ipilimumab and nivolumab as consolidation after autologous stem cell transplantation was tested in a Phase Ib clinical trial. Library preparation used the immunoSEQ multiplex PCR assay. Imported from immuneACCESS, the table was reduced by TCRdb to in-frame sequences with V and J called. These copies leave out some clones; in studies compared against another copy, an unresolved V gene accounts for under half, and the cause of the remainder is not known. Here the sample has 9,500 to 15,000 clones; approximately 70% occur a single time. The ten largest clones take up roughly 28% of the sample.

Sequenced here: PBMCs, sampled in a trial of ipilimumab plus nivolumab as post-transplant consolidation. This clonotype originated in a male donor with diffuse large B-cell lymphoma. The receptor chain draws on TRBV6-5 and TRBJ1-4; 7 central bases correspond to TRBD1. The base sequence is TGTGCCAGCAGTTACGAGGGGGCGGGTGAAAAACTGTTTTTT. The translation is CASSYEGAGEKLFF.